This TCR beta chain came from a study of blood T cell repertoires in COVID-19 (TCRdb year 2020). Regarding the research as a whole: Samples from collaborators originated in the United States, Italy and Spain and spanned both the acute and convalescent phases of COVID-19. The material from the prospective study consisted of cDNA or gDNA derived from T cells, B-cell-depleted T cells, or PBMCs. The dataset comprised deeply sampled blood TCRbeta repertoires from subjects exposed to, actively infected with, or recovered from COVID-19. The repertoires were made available in a free public database intended to serve as a resource for research on the immune response to SARS-CoV-2. The samples were drawn from two sources: the first 160 participants of the ongoing ImmuneRACE study, and 950 to 1,500 subjects contributed by 6 global collaborators. The sample metadata nearly always contained a de-identified subject ID, COVID-19 status, age in years and sex. Where HLA class I and class II types were available, the types were taken from metadata supplied by the sample provider, not from assay-based typing. Overall study results and their limits: The quantity of clinical and demographic metadata differed by source and by participant and was supplied without curation.

TCRbeta CDR3 regions were amplified from genomic DNA by means of the immunoSEQ Assay, a bias-controlled multiplex PCR. Concerning the study's data processing: Nucleated cell counts per sample were estimated from amplification of reference gene primers within the assay. To quantify the absolute abundance of each unique TCRbeta CDR3 rearrangement, sequence reads were collapsed and filtered. Productive Simpson clonality was computed per sample as the square root of Simpson's diversity index over productive rearrangements. Sourced from immuneACCESS, this table was stored by TCRdb with only in-frame sequences that have V and J called. A share of the clones is absent; for the studies checked, an unresolved V gene accounts for under half, and the remainder has no known explanation. That table furnishes V, J and clone size, whereas the DNA furnished D and trimming. In all, the sample holds more than 95,000 clones, and roughly nine tenths of those were seen once. The ten largest clones represent about 7.7% of the sample.

With regard to this clone: This clone's antigen is unknown. The sample holds no much larger clone one base away, and base qualities are not on file.

Each collaborating institution followed its own protocols to collect whole blood in K2EDTA tubes. Collaborator samples were shipped for TCRbeta analysis as frozen whole blood, isolated PBMCs, or DNA extracted from either sample type. The TCR originated in a human donor in a cohort sampled during active COVID-19. Specimen: peripheral blood.

CDR3 reads: CSVRGIKPYEQYF. The DNA sequence follows: TGCAGCGTGAGGGGGATAAAGCCCTACGAGCAGTACTTC. The receptor chain draws on TRBV29-1 and TRBJ2-7, with TRBD1 as a weak D call on 6 bases. The germline ends are 14 bases apart after V is trimmed by 6 bases and J by 2 bases. There are 13 amino acids in the CDR3, from cysteine to phenylalanine inclusive. Here the CDR3 DNA is all that survives: 39 bases in frame from base 1. The germline V gene yields SQVTM for CDR1 and ANQGSEA for CDR2.